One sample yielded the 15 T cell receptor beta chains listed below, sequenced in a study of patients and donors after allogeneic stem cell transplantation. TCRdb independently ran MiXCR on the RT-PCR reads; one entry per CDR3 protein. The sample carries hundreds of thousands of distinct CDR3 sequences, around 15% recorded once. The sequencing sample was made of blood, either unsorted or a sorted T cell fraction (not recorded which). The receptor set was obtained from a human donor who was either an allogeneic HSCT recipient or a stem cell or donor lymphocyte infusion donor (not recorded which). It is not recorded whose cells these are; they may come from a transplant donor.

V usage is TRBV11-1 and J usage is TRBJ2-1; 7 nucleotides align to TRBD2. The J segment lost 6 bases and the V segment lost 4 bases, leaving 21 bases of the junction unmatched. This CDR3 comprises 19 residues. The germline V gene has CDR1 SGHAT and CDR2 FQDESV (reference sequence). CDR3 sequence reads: CASSSPLAKRTLVGNEQFF. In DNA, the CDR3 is TGTGCCAGCAGCTCACCACTAGCGAAGCGAACGTTAGTGGGCAATGAGCAGTTCTTC.

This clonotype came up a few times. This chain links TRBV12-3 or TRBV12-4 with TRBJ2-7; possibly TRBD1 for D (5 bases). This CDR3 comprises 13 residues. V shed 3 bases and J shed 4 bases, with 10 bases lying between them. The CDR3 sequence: CASSFQGMYEQYF. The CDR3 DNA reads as TGTGCCAGCAGTTTTCAGGGTATGTACGAGCAGTACTTC.

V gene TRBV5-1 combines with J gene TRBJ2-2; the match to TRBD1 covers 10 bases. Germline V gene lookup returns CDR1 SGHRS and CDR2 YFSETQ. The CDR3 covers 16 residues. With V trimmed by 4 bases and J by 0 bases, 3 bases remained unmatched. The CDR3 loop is CASSRGTGANTGELFF. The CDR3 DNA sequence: TGCGCCAGCAGCCGAGGGACAGGGGCGAACACCGGGGAGCTGTTTTTT.

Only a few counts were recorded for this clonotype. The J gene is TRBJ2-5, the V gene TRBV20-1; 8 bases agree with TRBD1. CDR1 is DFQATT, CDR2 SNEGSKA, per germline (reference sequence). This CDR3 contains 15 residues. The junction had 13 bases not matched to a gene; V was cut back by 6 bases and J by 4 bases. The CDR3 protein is CSAWRGQGGGETQYF. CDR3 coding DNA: TGCAGTGCCTGGCGCGGACAGGGTGGGGGAGAGACCCAGTACTTC.

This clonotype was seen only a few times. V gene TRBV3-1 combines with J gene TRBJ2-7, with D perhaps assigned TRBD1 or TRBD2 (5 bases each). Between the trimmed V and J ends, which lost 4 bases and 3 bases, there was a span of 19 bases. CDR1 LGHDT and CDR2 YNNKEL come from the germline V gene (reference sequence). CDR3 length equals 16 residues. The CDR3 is CASSPAGTKGNYEQYF. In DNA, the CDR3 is TGTGCCAGCAGCCCGGCCGGGACCAAAGGCAACTACGAGCAGTACTTC.

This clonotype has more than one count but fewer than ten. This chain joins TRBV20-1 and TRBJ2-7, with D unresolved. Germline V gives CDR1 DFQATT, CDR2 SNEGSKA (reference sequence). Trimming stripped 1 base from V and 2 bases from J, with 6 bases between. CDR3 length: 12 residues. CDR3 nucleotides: TGCAGTGCTAGAGTCCAGCCCTACGAGCAGTACTTC. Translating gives CSARVQPYEQYF.

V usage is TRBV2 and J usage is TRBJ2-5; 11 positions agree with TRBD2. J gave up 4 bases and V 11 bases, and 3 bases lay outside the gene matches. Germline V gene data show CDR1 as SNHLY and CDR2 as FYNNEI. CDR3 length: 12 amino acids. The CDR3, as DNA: TGTGCCGGGGGGACTAGCGGAGAGACCCAGTACTTC. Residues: CAGGTSGETQYF.

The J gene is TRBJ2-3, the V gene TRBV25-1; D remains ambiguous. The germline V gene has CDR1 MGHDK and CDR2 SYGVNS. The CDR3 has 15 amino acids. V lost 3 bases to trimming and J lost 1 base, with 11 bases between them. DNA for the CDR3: TGTGCCAGCAGTGAGTCTGGTAGGGGCACAGATACGCAGTATTTT. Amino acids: CASSESGRGTDTQYF. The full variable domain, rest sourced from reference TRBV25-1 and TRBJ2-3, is EADIYQTPRYLVIGTGKKITLECSQTMGHDKMYWYQQDPGMELHLIHYSYGVNSTEKGDLSSESTVSRIRTEHFPLTLESARPSHTSQYLCASSESGRGTDTQYFGPGTRLTVL.

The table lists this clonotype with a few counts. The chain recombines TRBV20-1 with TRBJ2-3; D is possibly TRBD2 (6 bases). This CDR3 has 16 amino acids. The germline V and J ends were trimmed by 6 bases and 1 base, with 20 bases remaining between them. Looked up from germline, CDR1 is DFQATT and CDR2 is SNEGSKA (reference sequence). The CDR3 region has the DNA TGCAGTGCCAGCCTGACTAGTTTGCGGGGCACAGATACGCAGTATTTT. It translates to CSASLTSLRGTDTQYF.

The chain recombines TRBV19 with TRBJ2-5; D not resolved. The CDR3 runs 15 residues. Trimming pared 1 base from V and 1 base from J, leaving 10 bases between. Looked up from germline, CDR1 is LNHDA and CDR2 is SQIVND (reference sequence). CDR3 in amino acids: CASSIGTVTQETQYF. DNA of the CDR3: TGTGCCAGTAGTATAGGAACGGTTACCCAAGAGACCCAGTACTTC.

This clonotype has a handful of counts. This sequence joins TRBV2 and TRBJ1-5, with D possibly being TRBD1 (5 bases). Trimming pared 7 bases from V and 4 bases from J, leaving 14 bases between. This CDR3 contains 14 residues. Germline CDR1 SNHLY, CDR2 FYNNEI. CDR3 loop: CASTVYRNNQPQHF. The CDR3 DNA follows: TGTGCCAGCACGGTGTACAGGAATAATCAGCCCCAGCATTTT.

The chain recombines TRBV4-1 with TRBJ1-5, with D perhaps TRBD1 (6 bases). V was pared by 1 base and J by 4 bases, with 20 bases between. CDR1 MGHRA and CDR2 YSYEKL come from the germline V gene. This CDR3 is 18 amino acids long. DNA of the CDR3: TGCGCCAGCAGCCAAGGAACGGGGGCCACTTTTAGTAATCAGCCCCAGCATTTT. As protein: CASSQGTGATFSNQPQHF.

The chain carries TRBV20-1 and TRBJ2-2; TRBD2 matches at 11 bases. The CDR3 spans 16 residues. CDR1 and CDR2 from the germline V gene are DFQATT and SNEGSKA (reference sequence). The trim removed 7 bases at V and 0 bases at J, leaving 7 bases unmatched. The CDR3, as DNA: TGCAGTGGGGTTCCTAGCGGGGGGCCGAACACCGGGGAGCTGTTTTTT. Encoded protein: CSGVPSGGPNTGELFF.

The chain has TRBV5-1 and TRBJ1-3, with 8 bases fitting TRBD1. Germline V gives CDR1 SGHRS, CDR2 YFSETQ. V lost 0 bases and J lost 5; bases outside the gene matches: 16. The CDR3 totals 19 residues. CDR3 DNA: TGCGCCAGCAGCTTGGCCGGACAGGGAGGTTCGCAACGGCGAAACACCATATATTTT. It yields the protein CASSLAGQGGSQRRNTIYF.

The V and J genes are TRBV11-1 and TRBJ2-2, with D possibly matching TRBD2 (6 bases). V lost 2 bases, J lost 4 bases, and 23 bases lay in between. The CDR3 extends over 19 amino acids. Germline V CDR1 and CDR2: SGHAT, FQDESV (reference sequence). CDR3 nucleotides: TGTGCCAGCAGCTTATCCCGCCCAAAAACGGGGGTTCGCACCGGGGAGCTGTTTTTT. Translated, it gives CASSLSRPKTGVRTGELFF.